These 23 T cell receptor beta chains share one sample of origin, sequenced in a study of T cell changes during pregnancy in multiple sclerosis. Assay: immunoSEQ multiplex PCR; the TCRdb copy retains only in-frame clones and omits some. In the table there are about 46,000 clones, 80% to 95% of which are singletons. The specimen was CD8+ T cells from peripheral blood mononuclear cells, collected in the second trimester of pregnancy. The source of these receptors is a female donor with multiple sclerosis, enrolled in a pregnancy study.

The genes are TRBV5-4 and TRBJ1-2; tentative D call: TRBD1 (6 bases). Germline lookup yields CDR1 SGHNT and CDR2 YYREEE (reference sequence). The CDR3 extends over 14 amino acids. Trimming left V 3 bases short and J 2 bases short, with 11 bases between. This CDR3 is CASSSTGTNYGYTF. CDR3 in DNA: TGTGCCAGCAGCTCTACAGGGACCAACTATGGCTACACCTTC.

The gene calls are TRBV19 and TRBJ2-1; 9 bases fit TRBD2. Germline CDR1 reads LNHDA; CDR2 reads SQIVND (reference sequence). With 5 bases clipped from V and 3 bases from J, the junction kept 11 bases outside the gene matches. The CDR3 extends over 17 amino acids. CDR3 residues: CASSARGLAGDYNEQFF. The CDR3 region has the DNA TGTGCCAGTAGTGCTAGGGGACTAGCTGGAGACTACAATGAGCAGTTCTTC.

The chain is built from TRBV13 and TRBJ2-7; 7 positions agree with TRBD1. Looked up from germline, CDR1 is PRHDT and CDR2 is FYEKMQ (reference sequence). The CDR3 has 12 residues. V gave up 3 bases and J gave up 4 bases; unmatched junction bases: 0. The DNA for the CDR3 is TGTGCCAGCAGCTTGGACAGGTACGAGCAGTACTTC. This gives the protein CASSLDRYEQYF.

This chain uses TRBV13 with TRBJ2-3; maybe TRBD2 (6 bases). V lost 0 bases, J lost 0 bases, and 10 bases lay in between. Germline loops: CDR1 PRHDT, CDR2 FYEKMQ (reference sequence). CDR3 size: 16 residues. CDR3 DNA sequence: TGTGCCAGCAGCTTAGGTTTAGCGGCCAGCACAGATACGCAGTATTTT. It yields the protein CASSLGLAASTDTQYF.

V is TRBV11-2 and J is TRBJ2-2, with 7 bases aligning to TRBD2. The germline V gene encodes CDR1 SGHAT and CDR2 FQNNGV. This CDR3 has 16 residues. V shed 2 bases, J shed 5 bases, and the junction held 8 bases outside the gene matches. The CDR3 DNA follows: TGTGCCAGCAGCTTAACCCCCAACGGGGGGACCGGGGAGCTGTTTTTT. Residues: CASSLTPNGGTGELFF. The full variable domain, rest sourced from reference TRBV11-2 and TRBJ2-2, is EAGVAQSPRYKIIEKRQSVAFWCNPISGHATLYWYQQILGQGPKLLIQFQNNGVVDDSQLPKDRFSAERLKGVDSTLKIQPAKLEDSAVYLCASSLTPNGGTGELFFGEGSRLTVL.

V is TRBV29-1 and J is TRBJ2-3; unclear D gene. The CDR3 is made up of 16 amino acids. The V gene lost 1 base and the J gene lost 3 bases, with 17 bases spanning the gap. Germline CDR1 is SQVTM and CDR2 is ANQGSEA. CDR3 sequence reads: CSVEGASVVVTDTQYF. CDR3 nucleotide sequence: TGCAGCGTTGAAGGGGCCTCCGTAGTCGTGACAGATACGCAGTATTTT.

Concerning this clone: In the same sample, other DNA sequences code for this CDR3. The chain is built from TRBV6-4 and TRBJ1-6; D call uncertain. Germline V gene lookup returns CDR1 MRHNA and CDR2 SNTAGT. Trimming removed 0 bases from V and 7 bases from J, with 4 bases in between. The length of the CDR3 is 13 residues. The DNA for the CDR3 is TGTGCCAGCAGTGACTCGTCGAATTCACCCCTCCACTTT. Translating it yields CASSDSSNSPLHF.

V usage is TRBV5-6 and J usage is TRBJ1-1; D not certain. This CDR3 has 13 amino acids. CDR1 and CDR2 from the germline V gene are SGHDT and YYEEEE. The V end lost 1 base, the J end lost 7 bases, and 11 bases lay between the germline ends. CDR3: CASSLMTRNEAFF. In nucleotides, the CDR3 is TGTGCCAGCAGCTTGATGACTCGGAATGAAGCTTTCTTT. Supplemented by reference TRBV5-6 and TRBJ1-1, the full variable domain reads DAGVTQSPTHLIKTRGQQVTLRCSPKSGHDTVSWYQQALGQGPQFIFQYYEEEERQRGNFPDRFSGHQFPNYSSELNVNALLLGDSALYLCASSLMTRNEAFFGQGTRLTVV.

A single count supports this clone. V is TRBV19 and J is TRBJ2-1; TRBD2 might be the D (5 bases). This CDR3 spans 11 amino acids. In germline, CDR1 is LNHDA, CDR2 SQIVND (reference sequence). V was clipped by 6 bases and J by 8 bases, with 8 bases between them. The CDR3 loop reads CASRSGHEQFF. In DNA form, the CDR3 reads TGTGCCAGTAGGAGCGGCCATGAGCAGTTCTTC.

The chain combines TRBV4-3 with TRBJ1-4, with 8 bases that match TRBD1. Germline CDR1 reads LGHNA; CDR2 reads YSLEER. V lost 0 bases to trimming and J lost 0 bases; unmatched junction nucleotides: 0. The CDR3 spans 16 residues. The CDR3 reads CASSQETGATNEKLFF. CDR3 coding DNA: TGCGCCAGCAGCCAAGAGACAGGGGCAACTAATGAAAAACTGTTTTTT.

V gene TRBV9 combines with J gene TRBJ1-4, with D possibly matching TRBD1 (6 bases). CDR1 is SGDLS and CDR2 is YYNGEE in the germline V gene. The CDR3 sequence is 16 residues long. V was clipped by 4 bases and J by 7 bases, with 20 bases between them. In nucleotides, the CDR3 is TGTGCCAGCAGCCCACAATCAGGGGTTGGACGTGAAAAACTGTTTTTT. Translating gives CASSPQSGVGREKLFF.

The gene calls are TRBV11-2 and TRBJ2-7; perhaps TRBD1 as D (7 bases). Germline CDR1 reads SGHAT; CDR2 reads FQNNGV. Deletions cut 1 base from V and 4 bases from J, with 14 bases between. The CDR3 has 15 residues. The CDR3 nucleotides read TGTGCCAGCAGCTTAGTTCCAGGGGGGACGTACGAGCAGTACTTC. This sequence encodes CASSLVPGGTYEQYF.

The chain combines TRBV15 with TRBJ1-1; 7 nucleotides align to TRBD1. This CDR3 has 15 residues. The V gene end was trimmed by 1 base and the J gene end by 0 bases; junction bases not matched to a gene: 2. Looked up from germline, CDR1 is LNHNV and CDR2 is YYDKDF (reference sequence). The CDR3 protein is CATSRAGQLNTEAFF. CDR3 DNA sequence: TGTGCCACCAGCAGAGCGGGACAGCTGAACACTGAAGCTTTCTTT.

This chain connects TRBV5-5 to TRBJ1-2, with D hard to call. The germline V gene has CDR1 SGHKS and CDR2 YYEKEE (reference sequence). The CDR3 sequence is 14 residues long. V was trimmed by 0 bases and J by 8 bases, leaving 14 bases between them. CDR3 residues: CASSLAGALGGYTF. Written as DNA, the CDR3 is TGTGCCAGCAGCTTGGCCGGAGCACTTGGGGGCTACACCTTC.

V and J are TRBV7-8 and TRBJ2-7, with 9 bases matching TRBD2. CDR3 length: 16 amino acids. Germline CDR1 and CDR2: SGHVS and FQNEAQ. J gave up 0 bases and V 4 bases, and 7 bases lay outside the gene matches. CDR3 bases: TGTGCCAGCAGCTCCCAGACTAGCGGCACCTCCTACGAGCAGTACTTC. Translating gives CASSSQTSGTSYEQYF.

The V and J genes are TRBV5-4 and TRBJ1-1; 9 bases match TRBD1. The germline gives CDR1 SGHNT, CDR2 YYREEE (reference sequence). This CDR3 has 15 residues. After removal of 4 bases from V and 5 bases from J, the junction contained 9 bases not matched to a gene. DNA of the CDR3: TGTGCCAGCAGCCGCCCGGGACAGGGAGAAACTGAAGCTTTCTTT. Its protein is CASSRPGQGETEAFF.

The chain joins TRBV29-1 to TRBJ1-2, with D possibly being TRBD1 (6 bases). In germline, CDR1 is SQVTM, CDR2 ANQGSEA. The V end was cut by 7 bases, the J end by 0 bases, with 12 bases between. The CDR3 spans 13 residues. CDR3 protein: CSAQGRANYGYTF. The CDR3 DNA follows: TGCAGCGCCCAGGGGAGGGCTAACTATGGCTACACCTTC. The variable domain in full, completed from reference TRBV29-1 and TRBJ1-2, reads SAVISQKPSRDICQRGTSLTIQCQVDSQVTMMFWYRQQPGQSLTLIATANQGSEATYESGFVIDKFPISRPNLTFSTLTVSNMSPEDSSIYLCSAQGRANYGYTFGSGTRLTVV.

The chain carries TRBV28 and TRBJ2-5; maybe TRBD1 (6 bases). Germline lookup yields CDR1 MDHEN and CDR2 SYDVKM. The CDR3 runs to 16 residues. V lost 6 bases and J 5 bases, leaving 22 bases between the germline ends. CDR3 region: CASSYRKEGVGETQYF. In DNA, the CDR3 is TGTGCCAGCAGCTACCGCAAAGAGGGGGTTGGGGAGACCCAGTACTTC.

This chain uses TRBV4-3 with TRBJ1-5, with 7 bases aligning to TRBD1. Losses at the gene ends were 4 bases for V and 5 bases for J; bases not matched to a gene: 5. The CDR3 runs 14 residues. CDR1 LGHNA and CDR2 YSLEER come from the germline V gene. The CDR3 sequence is CASSPGTVDQPQHF. The CDR3 DNA reads TGCGCCAGCAGCCCTGGGACAGTCGATCAGCCCCAGCATTTT.

The gene calls are TRBV30 and TRBJ1-1, with D tentatively TRBD1 (5 bases). The length of the CDR3 is 16 residues. Germline CDR1 reads GTSNPN; CDR2 reads SVGIG (reference sequence). Trimming shortened V by 5 bases and J by 6 bases, and 25 bases separated the two germline ends. The CDR3 region is CAWRIVGVTVTAEAFF. CDR3 coding DNA: TGTGCCTGGCGCATAGTAGGGGTGACGGTAACAGCTGAAGCTTTCTTT.

This clone was seen more than once but under ten times. V and J are TRBV19 and TRBJ2-7; 7 bases are shared with TRBD1. The CDR3 length is 15 residues. CDR1 and CDR2 from the germline V gene are LNHDA and SQIVND (reference sequence). V shed 3 bases and J 1 base; nucleotides not matched to a gene: 6. The CDR3 DNA follows: TGTGCCAGTAGTATTACGGGACAGAATTCCTACGAGCAGTACTTC. Amino acids: CASSITGQNSYEQYF.

This clone was picked up one time. J is TRBJ2-2 and V is TRBV27; no clear D gene. CDR1 is MNHEY, CDR2 SMNVEV, per germline (reference sequence). This CDR3 is 14 amino acids long. V lost 6 bases to trimming and J lost 3 bases, with 11 bases between them. CDR3 residues: CASSSGVYTGELFF. In nucleotides, the CDR3 is TGTGCCAGCAGCAGTGGAGTATACACCGGGGAGCTGTTTTTT.

The chain is built from TRBV19 and TRBJ2-1, with D possibly being TRBD1 (5 bases). Trimming removed 2 bases at V and 8 bases at J, with 7 bases between. CDR3 length equals 12 residues. The germline V gene encodes CDR1 LNHDA and CDR2 SQIVND (reference sequence). The CDR3, as DNA: TGTGCCAGTAGTATAATAGGGGATGAGCAGTTCTTC. This translates into CASSIIGDEQFF.